These T cell receptor beta chains were read from a single sample in a study of control samples from healthy donors and cancer patients. Some clones are missing from TCRdb's copy, which holds only in-frame ones; the method was immunoSEQ multiplex PCR. The table lists 120,000 or so clones, approximately 94% of them singletons. The source material was blood. All receptors come from a man aged 25-45 years in good health. CDR3s include the opening cysteine and the closing phenylalanine or tryptophan. The order of the fields is V gene, D gene, clone size, J gene, CDR3 DNA, CDR3 protein. A D gene is named only where the DNA matches it firmly. The size field is filled for only some rows; it gives once, few, many or a size class.

TRBV5-4,TRBD1,NA,TRBJ1-4,TGTGCCAGCAGCTCGACAGGGGGCATAACTAATGAAAAACTGTTTTTT,CASSSTGGITNEKLFF
TRBV9,NA,NA,TRBJ1-2,TGTGCCAGCAGAAAACACGGGGGGACTAACTATGGCTACACCTTC,CASRKHGGTNYGYTF
TRBV4-3,NA,NA,TRBJ1-3,TGCGCCAGCAGCCAAGAGGGCAGCCACTCTGGAAACACCATATATTTT,CASSQEGSHSGNTIYF
TRBV19,TRBD1,NA,TRBJ2-7,TGTGCCAGTAGTTATCGGACAGGGGATTACGAGCAGTACTTC,CASSYRTGDYEQYF
TRBV7-2,NA,NA,TRBJ2-3,TGTGCCAGCAGCCCCTTGACAGGCACAGATACGCAGTATTTT,CASSPLTGTDTQYF
TRBV27,NA,NA,TRBJ1-5,TGTGCCAGCAGTCGCGACCCGGTCTTGGGTCAGCCCCAGCATTTT,CASSRDPVLGQPQHF
TRBV11-2,NA,NA,TRBJ1-6,TGTGCCAGCAGCAGGGAAGCGGGAAGCCTCCACTTT,CASSREAGSLHF
TRBV2,TRBD1,NA,TRBJ1-2,TGTGCCAGCAGTGGAGTTGATCAGGGGGCACAATCTAACTATGGCTACACCTTC,CASSGVDQGAQSNYGYTF
TRBV27,TRBD1,NA,TRBJ2-7,TGTGCCAGCAGTCCCCGGGACAGGGTCTCCTACGAGCAGTACTTC,CASSPRDRVSYEQYF
TRBV6-2/TRBV6-3,NA,NA,TRBJ2-5,TGTGCCAGCAGTTACTCGAAAGGGTACCAAGAGACCCAGTACTTC,CASSYSKGYQETQYF
TRBV7-2,NA,NA,TRBJ1-6,TGTGCCAGCAGCTTAGTTGGGATCGAGAGCTCCTATAATTCACCCCTCCACTTT,CASSLVGIESSYNSPLHF
TRBV18,NA,NA,TRBJ1-2,TGTGCCAGCTCACCGATTCGAGGGGATAGTGTTCTTGGCTACACCTTC,CASSPIRGDSVLGYTF
TRBV10-1,TRBD1,NA,TRBJ2-2,TGCGCCAGCAGTGTACGACAGGGTAAAGGATCCGGGGAGCTGTTTTTT,CASSVRQGKGSGELFF
TRBV11-1,TRBD1,NA,TRBJ2-3,TGTGCCAGCAGCACCCGACAGGGCGAAAGCACAGATACGCAGTATTTT,CASSTRQGESTDTQYF
TRBV4-1,TRBD1,NA,TRBJ2-3,TGCGCCAGCAGCCAAAGACAGGGGGCAGATACGCAGTATTTT,CASSQRQGADTQYF
TRBV3-1/TRBV3-2,NA,NA,TRBJ1-5,TGTGCCAGCAGCCAAGACGCAGTTGGCAATCAGCCCCAGCATTTT,CASSQDAVGNQPQHF
TRBV30,TRBD2,once,TRBJ2-5,TGTGCCTGTGCGGGGGGGGGTTTTCAAGAGACCCAGTACTTC,CACAGGGFQETQYF
TRBV2,NA,NA,TRBJ1-1,TGTGCCACCACCCTTTCGGAAAACACTGAAGCTTTCTTT,CATTLSENTEAFF
TRBV4-3,NA,NA,TRBJ1-4,TGCGCCAGCAGCCCCTCCGTTAGGCAGAATGAAAAACTGTTTTTT,CASSPSVRQNEKLFF
TRBV3-1/TRBV3-2,NA,NA,TRBJ2-3,TGTGCCAGCAGCCACCCTACTAGAGATACGCAGTATTTT,CASSHPTRDTQYF
TRBV5-8,NA,NA,TRBJ1-1,TGTGCCAGCAGCTTCGGGGGGGGGAACACTGAAGCTTTCTTT,CASSFGGGNTEAFF
TRBV4-3,TRBD1,NA,TRBJ1-2,TGCGCCAGCAGCCTAACAGGGGGAAGTAACTATGGCTACACCTTC,CASSLTGGSNYGYTF
TRBV28,NA,once,TRBJ1-4,TGTGCCAGCAGTTTAACTGGGGGCCGGGAAAAACTGTTTTTT,CASSLTGGREKLFF
TRBV9,NA,NA,TRBJ2-7,TGTGCCAGCAGCGTAGGTGCGGGGCCCTACGAGCAGTACTTC,CASSVGAGPYEQYF
TRBV4-1,NA,NA,TRBJ2-7,TGCGCCAGCAGCCAAGAAAGCCATCTCTCCTACGAGCAGTACTTC,CASSQESHLSYEQYF
TRBV6-5,NA,NA,TRBJ2-3,TGTGCCAGCAGTTACTCTAGAGATACGCAGTATTTT,CASSYSRDTQYF
TRBV13,NA,NA,TRBJ1-1,TGTGCCAGCAGCCCGCGGACATCGGTAGCTTTCTTT,CASSPRTSVAFF
TRBV27,NA,NA,TRBJ2-7,TGTGCCAGCAGTTTTAGCGGGCAGGGGCGTCACGAGCAGTACTTC,CASSFSGQGRHEQYF
TRBV6-5,TRBD1,NA,TRBJ1-1,TGTGCCAGCAGTTACCGGACAGGGGGGGGCACTGAAGCTTTCTTT,CASSYRTGGGTEAFF
TRBV5-4,TRBD1,NA,TRBJ2-2,TGTGCCAGCAGCTCCCGGGGACAGGCGAACACCGGGGAGCTGTTTTTT,CASSSRGQANTGELFF
TRBV11-2,NA,few,TRBJ1-1,TGTGCCAGCAGCTTAGATCATAGGAAGGGCACTGAAGCTTTCTTT,CASSLDHRKGTEAFF
TRBV12-3/TRBV12-4,NA,NA,TRBJ2-2,TGTGCCACCCGGAGTCTCTGGGCCGGGGAGCTGTTTTTT,CATRSLWAGELFF
TRBV2,TRBD1,NA,TRBJ1-5,TGTGCCAGCAGTTTGACAGGGGGGGACAATCAGCCCCAGCATTTT,CASSLTGGDNQPQHF
TRBV5-4,TRBD1,NA,TRBJ2-4,TGTGCCAGCAGCGTGGGACAGGCCAAAAACATTCAGCACTTC,CASSVGQAKNIQHF
TRBV21-1,NA,NA,TRBJ1-2,TGTGCCAGCAGCGGCCCCTGGGGCTATGGCTACACCTTC,CASSGPWGYGYTF
TRBV28,TRBD1,NA,TRBJ1-6,TGTGCCAGCAGTTTACCCGGGACAGGGGGATCACCCCTCCACTTT,CASSLPGTGGSPLHF
TRBV7-2,NA,NA,TRBJ2-1,TGTGCCAGCAGCTTAAGGCCGGGACGGGAAGGCTATGAGCAGTTCTTC,CASSLRPGREGYEQFF
TRBV4-3,NA,NA,TRBJ2-7,TGCGCCAGCAGCCAAGAAAGGTCCGGGACCTACGAGCAGTACTTC,CASSQERSGTYEQYF
TRBV5-4,NA,NA,TRBJ2-7,TGTGCCAGCAGCGGCTGGAACACAGGGAGTAACGAGCAGTACTTC,CASSGWNTGSNEQYF
TRBV20-1,NA,once,TRBJ1-2,TGCAAAGGGATCTCGGGCTACACCTTC,CKGISGYTF
TRBV5-1,NA,NA,TRBJ2-7,TGCGCCAGCAGCGAGGGTTCCTACGAGCAGTACTTC,CASSEGSYEQYF
TRBV6-2/TRBV6-3,NA,NA,TRBJ2-3,TGTGCCAGCAGTTACGGCGGCAGGGCCACAGATACGCAGTATTTT,CASSYGGRATDTQYF
TRBV7-3,NA,few,TRBJ2-5,TGTGCCAGCAGCGCAGGGGTCCGTGAGACCCAGTACTTC,CASSAGVRETQYF
TRBV4-1,TRBD1,NA,TRBJ1-1,TGCGCCAGCAGCCAAGCAGGGGGGAAACGGACTGAAGCTTTCTTT,CASSQAGGKRTEAFF
TRBV5-1,NA,NA,TRBJ1-2,TGCGCCAGCAGCTTAGATGACCCCCTGGGGCACGGCTATGGCTACACCTTC,CASSLDDPLGHGYGYTF
TRBV24-1,TRBD2,NA,TRBJ2-1,TGTGCCACCAGTGATTCCCGGCTAGCGGGGCTTAATGAGCAGTTCTTC,CATSDSRLAGLNEQFF
TRBV5-1,NA,NA,TRBJ2-1,TGCGCCAGCAGCTTGGGATGGGAAGGAGTCAATGAGCAGTTCTTC,CASSLGWEGVNEQFF
TRBV28,NA,NA,TRBJ1-5,TGTGCCAGCAGTTTCCTCAATCAGCCCCAGCATTTT,CASSFLNQPQHF
TRBV6-5,NA,NA,TRBJ1-4,TGTGCCAGCAGCCCCCTAGGGGAAAAACTGTTTTTT,CASSPLGEKLFF
TRBV5-1,NA,NA,TRBJ2-2,TGCGCCAGCAGCTTCAAGGGGGACACCGGGGAGCTGTTTTTT,CASSFKGDTGELFF
TRBV19,NA,NA,TRBJ1-3,TGTGCCAGTAGTATTACGGCGGCGCCTGGAAACACCATATATTTT,CASSITAAPGNTIYF
TRBV29-1,NA,once,TRBJ1-4,TGCAGCGTTGAAATTCGGGCAGGAGAGAATGAAAAACTGTTTTTT,CSVEIRAGENEKLFF
TRBV6-6,NA,NA,TRBJ1-2,TGTGCCAGCAGCCCCGATGGAGGGATCACCGACTATGGCTACACCTTC,CASSPDGGITDYGYTF
TRBV21-1,NA,NA,TRBJ1-2,TGTGCCAGCAGCAAAGTCGGCAGGGGGTACGAAATAGACTATGGCTACACCTTC,CASSKVGRGYEIDYGYTF
TRBV19,NA,NA,TRBJ1-2,TGTGCCAGTAGCCCAGGGGTAGACTATGGCTACACCTTC,CASSPGVDYGYTF
TRBV6-5,NA,NA,TRBJ2-1,TGTGCCAGCAGTCTATTAGAAGGGGTTGTGCAGTTCTTC,CASSLLEGVVQFF